The T cell receptor beta chain under discussion was sequenced for a study of cytomegalovirus exposure and HLA in healthy donors. This clone was found once. Amplification used 60 Vbeta primers and 13 Jbeta primers. Profiling relied on immunoSEQ multiplex PCR, and the TCRdb table lists in-frame clones only, not all of them. Of some 160,000 clones listed, over 80% are singletons. This CDR3 region has 15 residues. V was clipped by 4 bases and J by 3 bases; unmatched bases: 8. Germline V gene sequence: CDR1 MGHRA, CDR2 YSYEKL. Sequencing was done on a sample of PBMCs. This sequence was found in a male donor in good health and CMV-seronegative. The J gene is TRBJ2-7, the V gene TRBV4-1, with TRBD1 identical over 8 bases. The CDR3 region is CASSLRDRGLYEQYF. CDR3 sequence (DNA): TGCGCCAGCAGCCTACGAGACAGGGGTCTCTACGAGCAGTACTTC.